This passage covers 13 T cell receptor beta chains from one sample sequenced in a study of T cells in Graves' hyperthyroidism and ophthalmopathy. The CDR3 regions of TCR beta were amplified from RNA transcripts. When the TCR CDR3 underwent first-round RT-PCR, the HTBI primer set was used. Each CDR3 protein gets one entry after TCRdb re-called the multiplex PCR reads with MiXCR. The sample has around 600,000 distinct CDR3 sequences, roughly 15% seen once; the top ten hold about 12%. Sequencing input: blood. These receptors were taken from a woman aged 50 to 65 with Graves' ophthalmopathy.

The gene calls are TRBV7-3 and TRBJ2-7, with D hard to call. Germline CDR1 and CDR2: SGHTA and FQGTGA. Trimming left V 8 bases short and J 2 bases short, with 16 bases between. This CDR3 contains 14 residues. Here the CDR3 reads CASSPYDLAYEQYF. Here the CDR3 DNA reads TGTGCCAGCTCACCGTACGACTTAGCCTACGAGCAGTACTTC.

This clonotype occurred many times. The chain combines TRBV6-5 with TRBJ2-2; 7 nucleotides align to TRBD1. The CDR3 totals 22 residues. J lost 4 bases, V lost 0 bases, and 23 bases had no gene match. Germline V CDR1 and CDR2: MNHEY, SVGAGI. CDR3 sequence: CASSYSDRVIQDSVWGTGELFF. The CDR3 bases are TGTGCCAGCAGTTACTCAGACAGGGTGATTCAGGATAGCGTTTGGGGCACCGGGGAGCTGTTTTTT.

The V call is TRBV4-1, the J call TRBJ2-2; D perhaps matches TRBD2 (9 bases). CDR1 and CDR2 from the germline V gene are MGHRA and YSYEKL. The CDR3 consists of 18 residues. V was cut by 7 bases and J by 4 bases, with 25 bases left in between. In DNA, the CDR3 is TGCGCCAGCACCGGACAGGGTAATAGCGGGAGTATCACCGGGGAGCTGTTTTTT. Its protein product is CASTGQGNSGSITGELFF.

This clonotype has a count of ten or more. The chain has TRBV7-9 and TRBJ2-7; D may be TRBD2 (6 bases). V was cut by 3 bases and J by 0 bases, with 12 bases left in between. Germline V gene data show CDR1 as SEHNR and CDR2 as FQNEAQ (reference sequence). This CDR3 is built from 15 residues. CDR3 bases: TGTGCCAGCAGCTTTGAGGGAGGAAGCTCCTACGAGCAGTACTTC. This translates into CASSFEGGSSYEQYF.

The CDR3, as DNA: TGTGCCATCAGTGACACGGGCGGAAACACCATATATTTT. It encodes CAISDTGGNTIYF. The chain combines TRBV10-3 with TRBJ1-3; D is unclear. Germline V CDR1 and CDR2: ENHRY, SYGVKD. V lost 3 bases to trimming and J lost 4 bases, with 7 bases between them. This CDR3 is built from 13 residues.

This clonotype was observed at least ten times. This chain connects TRBV11-3 to TRBJ2-1, with a weak D call TRBD1 (6 bases). The V gene's germline CDR1 is SGHNT and CDR2 YENEEA. V gave up 1 base and J gave up 3 bases, with 10 bases separating them. CDR3 length: 15 residues. CDR3: CASSLGTALYNEQFF. CDR3 bases: TGTGCCAGCAGCTTAGGGACAGCGCTCTACAATGAGCAGTTCTTC. Combining the CDR3 with reference TRBV11-3 and TRBJ2-1 gives the whole variable domain EAGVVQSPRYKIIEKKQPVAFWCNPISGHNTLYWYLQNLGQGPELLIRYENEEAVDDSQLPKDRFSAERLKGVDSTLKIQPAELGDSAVYLCASSLGTALYNEQFFGPGTRLTVL.

This clonotype was detected many times. The chain has TRBV5-1 and TRBJ2-1, with 11 bases lining up with TRBD2. The CDR3 is 15 amino acids. Germline values: CDR1 SGHRS, CDR2 YFSETQ. Trimming cost V 4 bases and J 5 bases; bases outside gene matches: 5. CDR3 residues: CASSNIAGGDNEQFF. The CDR3 nucleotides are TGCGCCAGCAGCAACATAGCGGGAGGGGACAATGAGCAGTTCTTC.

The rearrangement links TRBV2 to TRBJ1-2; D unclear. The length of the CDR3 is 14 residues. Trimming removed 3 bases at V and 4 bases at J, with 12 bases between. CDR1 is SNHLY, CDR2 FYNNEI, per germline. Written as DNA, the CDR3 is TGTGCCAGCAGTGATAAGGGCCGAGGCTATGGCTACACCTTC. Amino acids: CASSDKGRGYGYTF.

This clonotype was detected many times. The chain employs TRBV7-8 and TRBJ1-5; D unclear. CDR1 is SGHVS and CDR2 is FQNEAQ in the germline V gene. Trimming stripped 5 bases from V and 5 bases from J, with 16 bases between. The CDR3 totals 15 residues. The CDR3 sequence: CASSKNRDAYQPQHF. The DNA of the CDR3 is TGTGCCAGCAGCAAAAACAGAGACGCGTATCAGCCCCAGCATTTT.

This clonotype has ten or more counts. The rearrangement uses TRBV27 and TRBJ2-5; D is unclear. Germline CDR1 reads MNHEY; CDR2 reads SMNVEV (reference sequence). V lost 3 bases and J lost 0, with 5 bases in between. There are 13 residues in the CDR3. The CDR3 DNA sequence: TGTGCCAGCAGTTTGGCAGACCAAGAGACCCAGTACTTC. It translates to CASSLADQETQYF.

V and J are TRBV7-2 and TRBJ2-3; 13 positions agree with TRBD2. This CDR3 is 16 amino acids long. Trimming at V came to 5 bases and at J to 11 bases, leaving 13 bases not matched to a gene. CDR1 SGHTA and CDR2 FQGNSA come from the germline V gene. The CDR3 DNA is TGTGCCAGCAGCCCAACTTCTTGGACTAGCGGGAGCAAGCAGTATTTT. Protein product: CASSPTSWTSGSKQYF. Together with reference TRBV7-2 and TRBJ2-3, the CDR3 gives the full variable domain: GAGVSQSPSNKVTEKGKDVELRCDPISGHTALYWYRQSLGQGLEFLIYFQGNSAPDKSGLPSDRFSAERTGGSVSTLTIQRTQQEDSAVYLCASSPTSWTSGSKQYFGPGTRLTVL.

This clonotype was counted ten times or more. The CDR3 bases are TGTGCCAGCAGTTACGAGCGACTAGCGGGGTACGAGCAGTACTTC. It codes for CASSYERLAGYEQYF. The gene calls are TRBV6-2 or TRBV6-3 and TRBJ2-7; 11 nucleotides line up with TRBD2. Germline V gene lookup returns CDR1 MNHEY and CDR2 SVGEGT. After removal of 2 bases from V and 4 bases from J, the junction contained 4 bases not matched to a gene. The CDR3 sequence is 15 residues long.

This clonotype came up many times. The chain links TRBV11-3 to TRBJ2-1; 7 positions agree with TRBD2. Per germline, CDR1 SGHNT and CDR2 YENEEA. Trimming cost V 4 bases and J 2 bases; bases outside gene matches: 5. This CDR3 is 15 amino acids long. Written as DNA, the CDR3 is TGTGCCAGCAGCTACCGGACTAGTGCCTACAATGAGCAGTTCTTC. It specifies CASSYRTSAYNEQFF.